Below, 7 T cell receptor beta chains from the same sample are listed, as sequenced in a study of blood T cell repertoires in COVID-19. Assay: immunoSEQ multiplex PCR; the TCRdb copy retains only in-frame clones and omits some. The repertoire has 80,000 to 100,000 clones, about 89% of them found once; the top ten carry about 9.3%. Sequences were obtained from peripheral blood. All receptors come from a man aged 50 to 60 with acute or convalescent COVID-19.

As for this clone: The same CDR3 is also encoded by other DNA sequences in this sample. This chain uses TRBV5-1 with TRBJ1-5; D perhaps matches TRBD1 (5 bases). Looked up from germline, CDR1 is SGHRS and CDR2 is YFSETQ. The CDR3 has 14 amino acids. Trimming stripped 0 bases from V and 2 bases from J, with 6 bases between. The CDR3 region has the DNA TGCGCCAGCAGCTTGGGGGGGGGCAATCAGCCCCAGCATTTT. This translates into CASSLGGGNQPQHF. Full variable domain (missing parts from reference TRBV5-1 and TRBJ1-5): KAGVTQTPRYLIKTRGQQVTLSCSPISGHRSVSWYQQTPGQGLQFLFEYFSETQRNKGNFPGRFSGRQFSNSRSEMNVSTLELGDSALYLCASSLGGGNQPQHFGDGTRLSIL.

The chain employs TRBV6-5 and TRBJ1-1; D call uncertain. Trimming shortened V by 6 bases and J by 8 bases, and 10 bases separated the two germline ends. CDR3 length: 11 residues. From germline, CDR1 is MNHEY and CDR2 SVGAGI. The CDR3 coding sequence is TGTGCCAGCAGACGAGCCCAAGAAGCTTTCTTT. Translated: CASRRAQEAFF.

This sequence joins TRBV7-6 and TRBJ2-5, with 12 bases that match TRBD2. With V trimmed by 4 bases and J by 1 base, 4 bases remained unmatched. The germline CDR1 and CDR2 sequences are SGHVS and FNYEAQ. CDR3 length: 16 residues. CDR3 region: CASSWPLAGGQETQYF. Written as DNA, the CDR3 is TGTGCCAGCAGCTGGCCACTAGCGGGGGGCCAAGAGACCCAGTACTTC.

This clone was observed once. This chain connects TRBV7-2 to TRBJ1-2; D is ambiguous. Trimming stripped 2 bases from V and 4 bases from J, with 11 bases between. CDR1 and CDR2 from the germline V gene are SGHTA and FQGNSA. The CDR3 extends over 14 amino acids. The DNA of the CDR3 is TGTGCCAGCAGCTTAAACGGGGTTAGCTATGGCTACACCTTC. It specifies CASSLNGVSYGYTF.

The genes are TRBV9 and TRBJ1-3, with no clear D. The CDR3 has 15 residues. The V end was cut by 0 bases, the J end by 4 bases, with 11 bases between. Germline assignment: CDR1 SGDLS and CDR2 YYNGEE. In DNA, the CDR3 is TGTGCCAGCAGCGTAGATCGGGGTAGGGGAAACACCATATATTTT. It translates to CASSVDRGRGNTIYF.

The CDR3 here is CASSPRAGTGNYGYTF. CDR3 nucleotide sequence: TGTGCCAGCAGCCCCCGCGCCGGGACAGGGAACTATGGCTACACCTTC. V gene TRBV7-2 combines with J gene TRBJ1-2, with 9 bases identical to TRBD1. The ends lost 5 bases at V and 2 bases at J; junction bases unmatched: 9. CDR1 is SGHTA and CDR2 is FQGNSA in the germline V gene. There are 16 residues in the CDR3.

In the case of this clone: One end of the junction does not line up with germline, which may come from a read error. The CDR3 coding sequence is TGTGCCAGCAGCGACTCAACAGGGGACTCCTTC. Its translation is CASSDSTGDSF. The V gene is TRBV7-9, the J gene TRBJ1-2, with 7 bases lining up with TRBD1. This CDR3 is 11 amino acids long. Germline assignment: CDR1 SEHNR and CDR2 FQNEAQ (reference sequence).